This T cell receptor beta chain emerged from a study of control samples from healthy donors and cancer patients. Repertoires were generated with immunoSEQ multiplex PCR, while TCRdb's copy carries only in-frame clones and drops some. The sample has around 170,000 clones, approximately 94% seen once. Germline loops: CDR1 SEHNR, CDR2 FQNEAQ (reference sequence). CDR3 length equals 16 residues. V lost 4 bases, J lost 1 base, and 10 bases stayed unmatched. V is TRBV7-9 and J is TRBJ2-7, with 7 nucleotides matching TRBD1. The receptor comes from a man in his thirties or forties in good health. The sequenced material came from blood. The DNA of the CDR3 is TGTGCCAGCAGCTCCGTGACAGGGCAAATATCCTACGAGCAGTACTTC. Its translation: CASSSVTGQISYEQYF. Full variable domain (missing parts from reference TRBV7-9 and TRBJ2-7): DTGVSQNPRHKITKRGQNVTFRCDPISEHNRLYWYRQTLGQGPEFLTYFQNEAQLEKSRLLSDRFSAERPKGSFSTLEIQRTEQGDSAMYLCASSSVTGQISYEQYFGPGTRLTVT.